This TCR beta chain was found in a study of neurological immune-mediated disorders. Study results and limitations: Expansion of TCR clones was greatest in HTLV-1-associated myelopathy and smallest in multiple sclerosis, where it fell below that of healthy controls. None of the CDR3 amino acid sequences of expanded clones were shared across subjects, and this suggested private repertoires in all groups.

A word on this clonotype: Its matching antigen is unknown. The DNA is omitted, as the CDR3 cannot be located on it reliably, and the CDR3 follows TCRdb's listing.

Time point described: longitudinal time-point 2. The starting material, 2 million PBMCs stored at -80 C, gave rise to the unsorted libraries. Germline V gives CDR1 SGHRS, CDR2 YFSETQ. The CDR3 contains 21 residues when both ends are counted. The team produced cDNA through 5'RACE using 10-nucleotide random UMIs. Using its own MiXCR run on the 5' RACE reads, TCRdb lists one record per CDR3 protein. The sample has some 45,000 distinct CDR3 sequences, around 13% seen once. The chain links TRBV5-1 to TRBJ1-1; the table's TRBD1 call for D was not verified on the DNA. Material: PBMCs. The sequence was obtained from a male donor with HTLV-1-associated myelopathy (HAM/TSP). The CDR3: CASSFYICSARDPGRATEAFF.